Presented here are 24 T cell receptor beta chains from one specimen sequenced in a study of CD8 T cells in Susac syndrome. RNA totalling roughly 0.45 to 1 ug underwent reverse transcription with random hexamers. MiXCR, run by TCRdb on the immunoSEQ multiplex PCR reads, gives a single entry per CDR3 protein. The data show about 83,000 distinct CDR3 sequences, 95% to 97% seen once. Input material: CD8+ T cells from PBMCs. Receptors originate from a human donor with Susac syndrome.

CDR3 nucleotides: TGTGCCAGCAGCTATGCCGGGACTAGCGGCGACGAGCAGTACTTC. This translates into CASSYAGTSGDEQYF. This chain links TRBV7-9 with TRBJ2-7; 11 bases match TRBD2. CDR1 is SEHNR, CDR2 FQNEAQ, per germline (reference sequence). V was pared by 4 bases and J by 5 bases, with 7 bases of the junction left unmatched. The CDR3 totals 15 residues. Using reference TRBV7-9 and TRBJ2-7 for the parts outside the CDR3, the full variable domain is DTGVSQNPRHKITKRGQNVTFRCDPISEHNRLYWYRQTLGQGPEFLTYFQNEAQLEKSRLLSDRFSAERPKGSFSTLEIQRTEQGDSAMYLCASSYAGTSGDEQYFGPGTRLTVT.

This chain connects TRBV7-9 to TRBJ2-1; the match to TRBD1 covers 10 bases. V gave up 8 bases and J gave up 0 bases; unmatched junction bases: 1. Germline lookup yields CDR1 SEHNR and CDR2 FQNEAQ (reference sequence). The CDR3 is made up of 14 amino acids. In DNA, the CDR3 is TGTGCCAGCGGACAGGGGGACTCCTACAATGAGCAGTTCTTC. Encoded protein: CASGQGDSYNEQFF.

The chain is built from TRBV20-1 and TRBJ1-2, with D maybe TRBD1 (5 bases). Germline-derived CDR1 and CDR2 are DFQATT and SNEGSKA (reference sequence). Trimming cost V 3 bases and J 6 bases, with 5 bases left between them. CDR3 size: 10 residues. This chain's CDR3 is CSARTDGYTF. CDR3 nucleotide sequence: TGCAGTGCTAGGACAGATGGCTACACCTTC.

The chain joins TRBV20-1 to TRBJ1-2, with 7 positions matching TRBD1. The trim removed 4 bases at V and 7 bases at J, leaving 9 bases unmatched. The CDR3 runs to 13 residues. Germline CDR1 is DFQATT and CDR2 is SNEGSKA (reference sequence). The CDR3 reads CSANDEGAPGYTF. CDR3 DNA sequence: TGCAGTGCTAACGACGAGGGGGCACCTGGCTACACCTTC.

The chain uses TRBV5-1 and TRBJ2-7; TRBD2 agrees at 7 bases. The CDR3 covers 14 residues. V shed 4 bases, J shed 7 bases, and the junction held 11 bases outside the gene matches. CDR1 and CDR2 (germline): SGHRS, YFSETQ. Here the CDR3 DNA reads TGCGCCAGCAGCCAAGCGGGGCCCACTAGGGAGCAGTACTTC. Encoded protein: CASSQAGPTREQYF.

The chain carries TRBV27 and TRBJ2-1; 8 bases align to TRBD1. The trim removed 3 bases at V and 12 bases at J, leaving 4 bases unmatched. The CDR3 totals 12 residues. CDR1 is MNHEY and CDR2 is SMNVEV in the germline V gene (reference sequence). The CDR3, as DNA: TGTGCCAGCAGTTTGGGCAGGGGGCCGCAGTTCTTC. Translating gives CASSLGRGPQFF.

The V gene is TRBV7-2, the J gene TRBJ2-3; D is unresolved. This CDR3 spans 15 amino acids. Germline V gene lookup returns CDR1 SGHTA and CDR2 FQGNSA. Trimming removed 4 bases from V and 2 bases from J, with 13 bases in between. The CDR3 reads CASSSPDRPTDTQYF. CDR3 nucleotide sequence: TGTGCCAGCAGCTCGCCGGACCGTCCCACAGATACGCAGTATTTT.

The rearrangement joins TRBV7-9 to TRBJ2-1; 7 nucleotides agree with TRBD1. Germline CDR1 and CDR2: SEHNR and FQNEAQ (reference sequence). The CDR3 is 16 residues long. V was clipped by 5 bases and J by 3 bases; unmatched bases: 10. This CDR3 is CASSTGQVAYYNEQFF. The CDR3, as DNA: TGTGCCAGCAGCACTGGACAGGTAGCATACTACAATGAGCAGTTCTTC.

CDR3 protein: CASSLENPYNEQFF. CDR3 DNA sequence: TGTGCCAGCAGCTTAGAAAACCCCTACAATGAGCAGTTCTTC. This rearrangement joins TRBV11-1 to TRBJ2-1; D remains ambiguous. The V gene lost 1 base and the J gene lost 2 bases, with 6 bases spanning the gap. This CDR3 contains 14 residues. Germline V gene data show CDR1 as SGHAT and CDR2 as FQDESV (reference sequence).

V is TRBV12-5 and J is TRBJ2-3; possible D gene TRBD1, 6 bases. CDR3 length: 15 amino acids. The germline V gene has CDR1 LGHNT and CDR2 FRNRAP. V lost 6 bases and J 6 bases, leaving 19 bases between the germline ends. The CDR3 reads CASGITGTYNDTQYF. DNA for the CDR3: TGTGCTAGTGGCATCACCGGGACATATAACGATACGCAGTATTTT.

This chain uses TRBV7-9 with TRBJ2-7; 8 positions agree with TRBD1. The CDR3 is made up of 15 amino acids. The V segment lost 1 base and the J segment 1 base; nucleotides outside the gene matches: 3. Germline CDR1 is SEHNR and CDR2 is FQNEAQ (reference sequence). The CDR3, as DNA: TGTGCCAGCAGCTTAGTTGGGACAGGTTCCTACGAGCAGTACTTC. Translation gives CASSLVGTGSYEQYF.

The rearrangement uses TRBV27 and TRBJ2-7, with 11 bases aligning to TRBD1. Germline lookup yields CDR1 MNHEY and CDR2 SMNVEV (reference sequence). Trimming cost V 7 bases and J 6 bases; bases outside gene matches: 5. The CDR3 totals 13 residues. The CDR3 DNA reads TGTGCCAGCAAGTGGACAGGGGGCGTCGAGCAGTACTTC. As protein: CASKWTGGVEQYF.

The J gene is TRBJ1-2, the V gene TRBV5-1; D is ambiguous. The CDR3 covers 15 residues. V was pared by 0 bases and J by 7 bases, with 16 bases between. CDR1 SGHRS and CDR2 YFSETQ come from the germline V gene. CDR3 protein: CASSLGSDALSGYTF. CDR3 sequence (DNA): TGCGCCAGCAGCTTGGGCAGCGATGCGTTGAGTGGCTACACCTTC.

For the CDR3, the DNA is TGCAGCGTTGAGGTCGGAAACACTGAAGCTTTCTTT. Translation gives CSVEVGNTEAFF. The chain has TRBV29-1 and TRBJ1-1; D remains unclear. Germline CDR1 SQVTM, CDR2 ANQGSEA. V was clipped by 3 bases and J by 2 bases, with 7 bases between them. The CDR3 contains 12 residues.

V and J are TRBV5-4 and TRBJ2-7; 14 bases fit TRBD2. This CDR3 spans 16 amino acids. Germline trimming cut 2 bases from V and 4 bases from J; bases unmatched to any gene: 5. The germline V gene has CDR1 SGHNT and CDR2 YYREEE (reference sequence). CDR3 sequence reads: CASSFFGTSGSYEQYF. In nucleotides, the CDR3 is TGTGCCAGCAGCTTCTTTGGGACTAGCGGGAGTTACGAGCAGTACTTC.

This sequence joins TRBV15 and TRBJ2-1, with D uncertain. V lost 3 bases to trimming and J lost 3 bases, with 9 bases between them. The CDR3 sequence is 14 residues long. Per germline, CDR1 LNHNV and CDR2 YYDKDF (reference sequence). CDR3 DNA sequence: TGTGCCACCAGCAGCTTTCTTTACTACAATGAGCAGTTCTTC. It is translated as CATSSFLYYNEQFF.

This sequence joins TRBV5-4 and TRBJ2-2; D remains ambiguous. The CDR3 extends over 13 amino acids. Per germline, CDR1 SGHNT and CDR2 YYREEE (reference sequence). V dropped 7 bases and J dropped 0 bases, with 7 bases sitting between them. The CDR3 is CASVHTNTGELFF. Written as DNA, the CDR3 is TGTGCCAGCGTGCACACGAACACCGGGGAGCTGTTTTTT.

The chain links TRBV27 to TRBJ2-3; 12 bases line up with TRBD2. V was clipped by 5 bases and J by 3 bases; unmatched bases: 3. Per the germline V gene, CDR1 is MNHEY and CDR2 is SMNVEV (reference sequence). The CDR3 has 15 amino acids. The CDR3 loop is CASSPGTSGTDTQYF. CDR3 bases: TGTGCCAGCAGTCCCGGGACTAGCGGGACAGATACGCAGTATTTT.

The chain couples TRBV2 to TRBJ2-7; D gene unclear. CDR3 length: 14 amino acids. The V gene lost 6 bases and the J gene lost 3 bases, with 15 bases spanning the gap. CDR1 is SNHLY and CDR2 is FYNNEI in the germline V gene. CDR3 nucleotides: TGTGCCAGCAGCCGAACGTCGGCATTCTACGAGCAGTACGTC. Its translation: CASSRTSAFYEQYV.

The J gene is TRBJ2-2, the V gene TRBV20-1, with a tentative D call TRBD2 (6 bases). V lost 2 bases and J 5 bases, leaving 9 bases between the germline ends. Germline values: CDR1 DFQATT, CDR2 SNEGSKA (reference sequence). The CDR3 consists of 13 residues. CDR3 sequence (DNA): TGCAGTGCTAGATTAGGAGGGACCGGGGAGCTGTTTTTT. Protein product: CSARLGGTGELFF.

The rearrangement links TRBV25-1 to TRBJ2-2; weak D call: TRBD2 (7 bases). CDR1 and CDR2 from the germline V gene are MGHDK and SYGVNS. Trimming pared 4 bases from V and 5 bases from J, leaving 17 bases between. There are 16 residues in the CDR3. This CDR3 reads CASSVQGRELTGELFF. The CDR3 region has the DNA TGTGCCAGCAGTGTTCAGGGGCGGGAGTTGACCGGGGAGCTGTTTTTT.

The chain employs TRBV7-2 and TRBJ1-4, with D maybe TRBD1 (5 bases). V shed 5 bases and J shed 2 bases, with 9 bases lying between them. Germline V CDR1 and CDR2: SGHTA, FQGNSA. This CDR3 is built from 14 residues. The CDR3 DNA reads as TGTGCCAGCAGCCAGACAGCTACTAATGAAAAACTGTTTTTT. Encoded protein: CASSQTATNEKLFF.

This chain links TRBV7-9 with TRBJ2-3, with unresolved D. The V gene's germline CDR1 is SEHNR and CDR2 FQNEAQ (reference sequence). This CDR3 region has 17 residues. V was shortened by 4 bases and J by 0 bases, with 17 bases between the two germline ends. The CDR3 nucleotides are TGTGCCAGCAGCTCTTCGACGGGTCACCCTAGCACAGATACGCAGTATTTT. This encodes CASSSSTGHPSTDTQYF.

The chain couples TRBV5-1 to TRBJ2-7, with D tentatively TRBD1 (6 bases). V dropped 4 bases and J dropped 2 bases, with 13 bases sitting between them. The CDR3 loop spans 14 amino acids. Germline V lookup: CDR1 SGHRS, CDR2 YFSETQ. The chain's CDR3 is CASSGGPGAYEQYV. CDR3 bases: TGCGCCAGCAGCGGCGGACCAGGGGCCTACGAGCAGTACGTC.